What follows are 16 T cell receptor beta chains derived from one specimen sequenced in a study of PD-1 blockade in classical Hodgkin lymphoma. Time point in this sample: cycle 4 day 1 (C4D1), after five to seven weeks of nivolumab. Brentuximab vedotin exposure varied, and every patient relapsed after autologous stem cell transplantation. Clones were sequenced by immunoSEQ multiplex PCR, and TCRdb holds only the in-frame ones, with some missing. The sample has around 45,000 clones; just under 80% are singletons. The specimen was peripheral blood mononuclear cells (PBMCs), collected before the fourth cycle of nivolumab. The receptor source for this set is a human donor with classical Hodgkin lymphoma.

The chain combines TRBV18 with TRBJ1-5, with 12 bases aligning to TRBD1. V lost 9 bases, J lost 6 bases, and 9 bases stayed unmatched. CDR3 length: 15 amino acids. Germline values: CDR1 KGHSH, CDR2 LQKENI. The CDR3 nucleotides read TGTGCCAGTTCGCCCGGGACAGGGGGCGGTCAGCCCCAGCATTTT. It codes for CASSPGTGGGQPQHF.

The chain couples TRBV6-5 to TRBJ2-1; D may be TRBD1 (6 bases). The V gene's germline CDR1 is MNHEY and CDR2 SVGAGI. V lost 3 bases and J lost 12, with 12 bases in between. CDR3 length: 12 amino acids. The CDR3 region is CASSYTTGMQFF. CDR3 bases: TGTGCCAGCAGTTATACAACAGGGATGCAGTTCTTC.

The chain is built from TRBV19 and TRBJ1-6; 7 bases align to TRBD1. The CDR3 covers 12 residues. Trimming removed 6 bases from V and 8 bases from J; junction bases left unmatched: 1. Germline V gene data show CDR1 as LNHDA and CDR2 as SQIVND (reference sequence). The CDR3 protein is CASSGQDSPLHF. The CDR3 DNA sequence: TGTGCCAGTAGCGGACAGGATTCACCCCTCCACTTT. The full variable domain, with the rest looked up from reference TRBV19 and TRBJ1-6, is DGGITQSPKYLFRKEGQNVTLSCEQNLNHDAMYWYRQDPGQGLRLIYYSQIVNDFQKGDIAEGYSVSREKKESFPLTVTSAQKNPTAFYLCASSGQDSPLHFGNGTRLTVT.

In DNA form, the CDR3 reads TGCGCCAGCAGCCAGGAACCGGTTAGCTCCTACGAGCAGTACTTC. Its translation is CASSQEPVSSYEQYF. The rearrangement uses TRBV4-3 and TRBJ2-7; D gene uncertain. The CDR3 is 15 residues long. Germline V lookup: CDR1 LGHNA, CDR2 YSLEER. V lost 3 bases and J lost 0, with 12 bases in between.

The rearrangement links TRBV29-1 to TRBJ2-3; D tentatively reads TRBD1 or TRBD2 (6 bases each). Looked up from germline, CDR1 is SQVTM and CDR2 is ANQGSEA. The CDR3 loop spans 12 amino acids. Trimming removed 8 bases at V and 2 bases at J, with 11 bases between. CDR3 coding DNA: TGCAGCCTCCGGGGGCTCACAGATACGCAGTATTTT. Residues: CSLRGLTDTQYF.

There are a few counts of this clone. CDR3 amino acids: CASSLGGGAQETQYF. In DNA form, the CDR3 reads TGTGCCAGCAGCTTAGGGGGAGGGGCCCAAGAGACCCAGTACTTC. V and J are TRBV7-7 and TRBJ2-5; 7 nucleotides match TRBD2. In germline, CDR1 is SSHAT, CDR2 FNYEAQ (reference sequence). With V trimmed by 1 base and J by 1 base, 3 bases remained unmatched. The CDR3 is 15 amino acids. The variable domain in full, completed from reference TRBV7-7 and TRBJ2-5, reads GAGVSQSPRYKVTKRGQDVTLRCDPISSHATLYWYQQALGQGPEFLTYFNYEAQPDKSGLPSDRFSAERPEGSISTLTIQRTEQRDSAMYRCASSLGGGAQETQYFGPGTRLLVL.

The sample holds a few counts of this clone. The J gene is TRBJ1-5, the V gene TRBV9; D is undetermined. Trimming stripped 0 bases from V and 6 bases from J, with 13 bases between. The germline V gene has CDR1 SGDLS and CDR2 YYNGEE. The CDR3 runs to 15 residues. CDR3 DNA sequence: TGTGCCAGCAGCGTAGAGGGAACTAATTCTCAGCCCCAGCATTTT. Encoded protein: CASSVEGTNSQPQHF.

This chain joins TRBV10-3 and TRBJ1-3; possible D gene TRBD1, 6 bases. V lost 8 bases to trimming and J lost 0 bases, with 11 bases between them. Germline CDR1 and CDR2: ENHRY and SYGVKD. CDR3 length equals 14 residues. The CDR3: CAIGQSSSGNTIYF. The CDR3 nucleotides are TGTGCCATCGGACAGTCGTCCTCTGGAAACACCATATATTTT.

This clone was observed a handful of times. CDR3 DNA: TGTGCCAGTAGCCCTAGGACACACATTAACTATGGCTACACCTTC. Translated: CASSPRTHINYGYTF. The chain links TRBV19 to TRBJ1-2; D possibly corresponds to TRBD1 (5 bases). The CDR3 covers 15 residues. Between the trimmed V and J ends, which lost 6 bases and 1 base, there was a span of 15 bases. Germline lookup yields CDR1 LNHDA and CDR2 SQIVND (reference sequence).

The chain carries TRBV6-5 and TRBJ1-4; the D gene is possibly TRBD1 (5 bases). The CDR3 loop spans 15 amino acids. Germline V lookup: CDR1 MNHEY, CDR2 SVGAGI. V lost 6 bases to trimming and J lost 2 bases, with 13 bases between them. The CDR3 is CASSPTRGTNEKLFF. The CDR3 DNA reads as TGTGCCAGCAGCCCCACGAGGGGCACTAATGAAAAACTGTTTTTT.

With respect to this clone: At the DNA level, this CDR3 is encoded by other sequences in the same sample as well. The chain joins TRBV18 to TRBJ1-1; D ambiguous. CDR3 length: 14 residues. V was clipped by 1 base and J by 1 base, with 7 bases between them. Germline V lookup: CDR1 KGHSH, CDR2 LQKENI. CDR3 residues: CASSPRQKNTEAFF. Written as DNA, the CDR3 is TGTGCCAGCTCACCACGTCAGAAGAACACTGAAGCTTTCTTT.

V and J are TRBV6-5 and TRBJ2-3, with no clear D. Trimming cost V 4 bases and J 5 bases, with 7 bases left between them. Germline-derived CDR1 and CDR2 are MNHEY and SVGAGI. The CDR3 is 12 amino acids. The CDR3 region is CASSLGGDTQYF. The DNA for the CDR3 is TGTGCCAGCAGTTTAGGTGGAGATACGCAGTATTTT.

The CDR3 loop reads CASSGGQDSSYEQYF. CDR3 nucleotide sequence: TGTGCCAGCAGTGGGGGACAGGATAGCTCCTACGAGCAGTACTTC. The chain couples TRBV7-9 to TRBJ2-7; 8 bases fit TRBD1. CDR3 length equals 15 residues. Germline V lookup: CDR1 SEHNR, CDR2 FQNEAQ (reference sequence). Unmatched junction bases numbered 7, after V lost 6 bases and J lost 0 bases.

This sequence joins TRBV7-9 and TRBJ2-5; D gene uncertain. Between the trimmed V and J ends, which lost 1 base and 5 bases, there was a span of 11 bases. This CDR3 comprises 14 residues. Germline assignment: CDR1 SEHNR and CDR2 FQNEAQ (reference sequence). This chain's CDR3 is CASSLENSWETQYF. In DNA, the CDR3 is TGTGCCAGCAGCTTAGAAAACAGTTGGGAGACCCAGTACTTC.

The chain is built from TRBV7-9 and TRBJ2-7; D remains ambiguous. Germline V gene sequence: CDR1 SEHNR, CDR2 FQNEAQ (reference sequence). V dropped 5 bases and J dropped 2 bases, with 13 bases sitting between them. The length of the CDR3 is 14 residues. The CDR3 sequence is CASSPHEETYEQYF. For the CDR3, the DNA is TGTGCCAGCAGCCCACATGAGGAAACCTACGAGCAGTACTTC. Variable domain in full (rest from reference TRBV7-9 and TRBJ2-7): DTGVSQNPRHKITKRGQNVTFRCDPISEHNRLYWYRQTLGQGPEFLTYFQNEAQLEKSRLLSDRFSAERPKGSFSTLEIQRTEQGDSAMYLCASSPHEETYEQYFGPGTRLTVT.

This chain links TRBV6-6 with TRBJ2-5, with 10 nucleotides matching TRBD1. Trimming took 2 bases from V and 4 from J; bases not matched to a gene: 7. This CDR3 is 16 amino acids long. Germline V gene sequence: CDR1 MNHNY, CDR2 SVGAGI (reference sequence). The CDR3 DNA reads as TGTGCCAGCAGTTACCGTCTGACAGGGGGCCGAGAGACCCAGTACTTC. This encodes CASSYRLTGGRETQYF.